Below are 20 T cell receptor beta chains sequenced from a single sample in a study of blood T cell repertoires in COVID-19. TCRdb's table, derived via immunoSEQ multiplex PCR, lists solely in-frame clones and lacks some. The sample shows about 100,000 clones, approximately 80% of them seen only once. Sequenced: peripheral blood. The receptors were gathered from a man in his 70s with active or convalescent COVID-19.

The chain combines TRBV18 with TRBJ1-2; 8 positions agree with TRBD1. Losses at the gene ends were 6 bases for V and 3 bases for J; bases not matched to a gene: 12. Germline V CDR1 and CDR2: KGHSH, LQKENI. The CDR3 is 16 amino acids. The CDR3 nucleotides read TGTGCCAGCTCCCCCCGGACAGGGACGGGTGACTATGGCTACACCTTC. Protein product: CASSPRTGTGDYGYTF.

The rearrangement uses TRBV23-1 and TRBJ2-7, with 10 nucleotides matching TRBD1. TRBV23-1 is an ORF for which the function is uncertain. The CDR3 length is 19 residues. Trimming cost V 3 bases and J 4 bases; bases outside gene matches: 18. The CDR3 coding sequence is TGCGCCAGCAGTCACGAACCCCTCGTTCACCGGGACAGGGGATACGAGCAGTACTTC. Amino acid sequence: CASSHEPLVHRDRGYEQYF.

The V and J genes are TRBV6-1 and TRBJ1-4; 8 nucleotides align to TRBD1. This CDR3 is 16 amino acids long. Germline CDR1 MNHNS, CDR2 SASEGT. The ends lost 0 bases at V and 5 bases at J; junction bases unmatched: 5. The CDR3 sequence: CASSEAYRGANEKLFF. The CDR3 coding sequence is TGTGCCAGCAGTGAAGCGTACAGGGGGGCCAATGAAAAACTGTTTTTT.

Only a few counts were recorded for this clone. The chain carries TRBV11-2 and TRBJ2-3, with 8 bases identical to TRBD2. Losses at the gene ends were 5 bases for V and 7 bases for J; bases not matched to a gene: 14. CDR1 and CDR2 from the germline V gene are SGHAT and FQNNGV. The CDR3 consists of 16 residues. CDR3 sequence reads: CASSPLRGGGLNTQYF. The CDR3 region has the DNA TGTGCCAGCAGCCCCCTCCGGGGCGGGGGGCTAAATACGCAGTATTTT.

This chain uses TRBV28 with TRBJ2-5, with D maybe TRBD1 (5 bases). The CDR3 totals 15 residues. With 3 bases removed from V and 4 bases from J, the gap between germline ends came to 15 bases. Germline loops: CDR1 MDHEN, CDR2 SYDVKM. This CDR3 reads CASSLGQGGRETQYF. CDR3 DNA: TGTGCCAGCAGTTTGGGTCAGGGTGGCCGAGAGACCCAGTACTTC.

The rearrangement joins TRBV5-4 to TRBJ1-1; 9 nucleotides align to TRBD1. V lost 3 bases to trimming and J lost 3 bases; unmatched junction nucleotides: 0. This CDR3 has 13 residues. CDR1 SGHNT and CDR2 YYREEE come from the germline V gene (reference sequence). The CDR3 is CASSWTGDTEAFF. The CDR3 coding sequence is TGTGCCAGCAGCTGGACAGGGGACACTGAAGCTTTCTTT.

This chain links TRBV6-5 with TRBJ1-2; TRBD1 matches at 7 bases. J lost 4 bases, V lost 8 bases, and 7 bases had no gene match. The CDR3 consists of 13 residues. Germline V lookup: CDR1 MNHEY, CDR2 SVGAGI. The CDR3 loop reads CASRGQVGYGYTF. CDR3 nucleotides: TGTGCCAGCCGCGGACAGGTGGGCTATGGCTACACCTTC.

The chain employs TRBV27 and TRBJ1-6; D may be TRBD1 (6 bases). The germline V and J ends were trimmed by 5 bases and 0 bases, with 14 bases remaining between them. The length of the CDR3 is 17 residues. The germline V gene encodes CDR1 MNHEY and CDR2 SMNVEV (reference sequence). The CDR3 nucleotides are TGTGCCAGCAGTCTAACAGGGTTCAGCTCCTATAATTCACCCCTCCACTTT. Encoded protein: CASSLTGFSSYNSPLHF.

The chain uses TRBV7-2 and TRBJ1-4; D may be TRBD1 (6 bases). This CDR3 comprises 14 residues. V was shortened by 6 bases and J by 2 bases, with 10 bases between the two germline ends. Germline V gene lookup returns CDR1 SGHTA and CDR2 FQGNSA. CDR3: CASSSQGTNEKLFF. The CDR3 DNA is TGTGCCAGCAGTTCACAGGGTACTAATGAAAAACTGTTTTTT.

The CDR3 loop reads CASSRADSNYGYTF. The CDR3 DNA reads TGCGCCAGCAGCAGGGCGGACAGTAACTATGGCTACACCTTC. The chain employs TRBV5-1 and TRBJ1-2, with a tentative D call TRBD1 (6 bases). Trimming removed 4 bases at V and 1 base at J, with 11 bases between. Germline V gene sequence: CDR1 SGHRS, CDR2 YFSETQ. The length of the CDR3 is 14 residues.

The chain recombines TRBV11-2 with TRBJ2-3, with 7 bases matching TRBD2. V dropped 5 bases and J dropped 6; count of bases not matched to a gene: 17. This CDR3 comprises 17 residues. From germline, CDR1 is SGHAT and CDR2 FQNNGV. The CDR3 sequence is CASSPRVSGSPFDTQYF. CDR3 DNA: TGTGCCAGCAGCCCCCGGGTTAGCGGGTCCCCGTTCGATACGCAGTATTTT.

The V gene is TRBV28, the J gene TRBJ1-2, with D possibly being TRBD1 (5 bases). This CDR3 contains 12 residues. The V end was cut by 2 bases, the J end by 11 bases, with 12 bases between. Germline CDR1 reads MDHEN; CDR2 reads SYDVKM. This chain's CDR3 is CASSLKGPNYTF. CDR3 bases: TGTGCCAGCAGTTTAAAGGGGCCAAATTACACCTTC.

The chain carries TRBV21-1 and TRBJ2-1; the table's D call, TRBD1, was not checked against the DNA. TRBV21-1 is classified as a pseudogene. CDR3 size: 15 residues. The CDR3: CASFPRDNRPPEQFF. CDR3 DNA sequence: TGTGCCAGCTTTCCCCGGGACAACCGCCCCCCTGAGCAGTTCTTC.

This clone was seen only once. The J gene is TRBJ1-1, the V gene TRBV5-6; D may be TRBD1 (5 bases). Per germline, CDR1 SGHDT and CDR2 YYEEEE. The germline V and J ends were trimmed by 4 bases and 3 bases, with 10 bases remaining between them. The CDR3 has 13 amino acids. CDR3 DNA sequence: TGTGCCAGCAGCCGCGACAGCCACACTGAAGCTTTCTTT. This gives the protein CASSRDSHTEAFF.

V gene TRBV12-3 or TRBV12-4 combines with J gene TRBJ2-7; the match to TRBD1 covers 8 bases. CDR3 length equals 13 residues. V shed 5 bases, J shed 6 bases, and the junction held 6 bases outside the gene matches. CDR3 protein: CASSPGTGGEQYF. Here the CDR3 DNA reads TGTGCCAGCAGTCCCGGGACAGGCGGCGAGCAGTACTTC.

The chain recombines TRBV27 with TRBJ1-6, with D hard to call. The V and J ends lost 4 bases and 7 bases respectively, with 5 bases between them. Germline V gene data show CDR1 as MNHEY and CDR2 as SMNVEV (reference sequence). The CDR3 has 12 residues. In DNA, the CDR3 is TGTGCCAGCAGTTGGGCCAATTCACCCCTCCACTTT. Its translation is CASSWANSPLHF.

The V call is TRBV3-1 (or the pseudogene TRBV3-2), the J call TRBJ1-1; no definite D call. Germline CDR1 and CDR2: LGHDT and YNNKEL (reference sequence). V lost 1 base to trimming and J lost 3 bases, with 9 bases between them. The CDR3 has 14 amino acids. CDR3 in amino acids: CASSQARVDTEAFF. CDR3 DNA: TGTGCCAGCAGCCAAGCTAGAGTGGACACTGAAGCTTTCTTT.

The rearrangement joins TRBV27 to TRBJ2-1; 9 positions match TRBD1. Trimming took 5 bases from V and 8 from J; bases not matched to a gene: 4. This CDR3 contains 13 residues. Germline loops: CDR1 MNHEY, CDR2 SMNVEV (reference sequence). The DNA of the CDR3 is TGTGCCAGCAGTGGGGACAGGGTCGATGAGCAGTTCTTC. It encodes CASSGDRVDEQFF.

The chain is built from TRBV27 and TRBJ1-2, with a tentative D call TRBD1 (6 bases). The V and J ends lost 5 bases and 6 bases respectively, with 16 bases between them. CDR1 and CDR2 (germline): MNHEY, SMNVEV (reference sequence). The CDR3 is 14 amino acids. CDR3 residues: CASSLGTPINGYTF. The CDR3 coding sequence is TGTGCCAGCAGTCTTGGGACACCAATTAATGGCTACACCTTC.

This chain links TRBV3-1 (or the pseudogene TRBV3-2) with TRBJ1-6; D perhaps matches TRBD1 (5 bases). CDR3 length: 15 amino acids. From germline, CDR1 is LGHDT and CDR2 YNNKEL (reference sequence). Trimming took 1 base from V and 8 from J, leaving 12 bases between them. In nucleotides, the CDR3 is TGTGCCAGCAGCCAAGCGGGGACTGCGGATTCACCCCTCCACTTT. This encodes CASSQAGTADSPLHF.